Presented here are 14 T cell receptor beta chains from one specimen sequenced in a study of blood T cell repertoires in COVID-19. Method: immunoSEQ multiplex PCR; TCRdb's copy keeps in-frame clones and lacks some. The data contain 300,000 or so clones, over 80% of them seen just once; the ten biggest clones take up about 1.4%. The source material was peripheral blood. The receptors were gathered from a woman aged 40 to 49 who had recovered from COVID-19.

This chain uses TRBV5-4 with TRBJ1-2; 7 nucleotides line up with TRBD1. Germline V gene lookup returns CDR1 SGHNT and CDR2 YYREEE (reference sequence). V shed 3 bases, J shed 4 bases, and the junction held 6 bases outside the gene matches. The CDR3 totals 14 residues. The CDR3, as DNA: TGTGCCAGCAGCTCACTACAGGGGTCCTATGGCTACACCTTC. Protein sequence: CASSSLQGSYGYTF.

The chain is built from TRBV21-1 and TRBJ1-2; the table assigns TRBD1, which was not confirmed against the DNA. TRBV21-1 is a listed pseudogene. The length of the CDR3 is 15 residues. CDR3 DNA sequence: TGTGCCAGCAGCAAAGGGACAGGGAGGGATTATGGCTACACCTTC. It codes for CASSKGTGRDYGYTF.

The chain links TRBV4-1 to TRBJ2-7; TRBD2 is a possible D gene (6 bases). The germline gives CDR1 MGHRA, CDR2 YSYEKL. This CDR3 is 15 amino acids long. The V and J ends lost 1 base and 4 bases respectively, with 14 bases between them. The DNA for the CDR3 is TGCGCCAGCAGCCAAGGCCTCTCCGGGAGTTACGAGCAGTACTTC. Protein sequence: CASSQGLSGSYEQYF.

This chain uses TRBV3-1 (or the pseudogene TRBV3-2) with TRBJ2-1, with TRBD2 matching over 7 bases. Germline trimming cut 3 bases from V and 3 bases from J; bases unmatched to any gene: 8. This CDR3 is built from 16 residues. Germline V gives CDR1 LGHDT, CDR2 YNNKEL (reference sequence). The CDR3 coding sequence is TGTGCCAGCAGCCACCCGGCCAGCGGGATCTACAATGAGCAGTTCTTC. Its protein is CASSHPASGIYNEQFF.

The chain employs TRBV30 and TRBJ1-2; the D is unclear. This CDR3 has 15 residues. Per the germline V gene, CDR1 is GTSNPN and CDR2 is SVGIG (reference sequence). The V gene lost 0 bases and the J gene lost 8 bases, with 19 bases spanning the gap. The CDR3 protein is CAWSVKYGRVGGYTF. The CDR3 nucleotides are TGTGCCTGGAGTGTAAAGTATGGCAGAGTGGGCGGCTACACCTTC. The whole variable domain, filled in from reference TRBV30 and TRBJ1-2, reads SQTIHQWPATLVQPVGSPLSLECTVEGTSNPNLYWYRQAAGRGLQLLFYSVGIGQISSEVPQNLSASRPQDRQFILSSKKLLLSDSGFYLCAWSVKYGRVGGYTFGSGTRLTVV.

The chain joins TRBV27 to TRBJ2-5; TRBD2 matches 9 bases. The junction had 3 bases not matched to a gene; V was cut back by 6 bases and J by 4 bases. Germline V gene data show CDR1 as MNHEY and CDR2 as SMNVEV (reference sequence). The CDR3 is made up of 13 amino acids. CDR3 bases: TGTGCCAGCAGAGTTAGCGGGGGAGAGACCCAGTACTTC. Translation gives CASRVSGGETQYF.

The V call is TRBV15, the J call TRBJ1-2; D remains ambiguous. This CDR3 spans 15 amino acids. The germline V and J ends were trimmed by 3 bases and 5 bases, with 16 bases remaining between them. Germline CDR1 is LNHNV and CDR2 is YYDKDF (reference sequence). The CDR3 loop is CATSRTREAGYGYTF. In nucleotides, the CDR3 is TGTGCCACCAGCAGGACCCGGGAAGCGGGGTATGGCTACACCTTC.

This clone was detected a few times. This chain links TRBV5-3 with TRBJ1-4, with TRBD1 identical over 7 bases. TRBV5-3 is marked as an open reading frame, function uncertain. With 4 bases clipped from V and 3 bases from J, the junction kept 6 bases outside the gene matches. The CDR3 has 15 residues. The CDR3 sequence: CARSATGVPNEKLFF. The CDR3 DNA sequence: TGTGCCAGAAGCGCAACAGGGGTGCCTAATGAAAAACTGTTTTTT.

V is TRBV10-1 and J is TRBJ1-3; no definite D call. The CDR3 is 15 residues long. Germline values: CDR1 WNHNN, CDR2 SYGVQD (reference sequence). V lost 4 bases to trimming and J lost 0 bases, with 10 bases between them. This CDR3 is CASSAGSHSGNTIYF. CDR3 bases: TGCGCCAGCAGTGCTGGCTCACACTCTGGAAACACCATATATTTT.

Concerning this clone itself: Within the sample, other DNA sequences also encode this same CDR3. This chain uses TRBV5-1 with TRBJ2-3, with D maybe TRBD2 (5 bases). Germline values: CDR1 SGHRS, CDR2 YFSETQ. The V end was cut by 2 bases, the J end by 0 bases, with 7 bases between. This CDR3 contains 14 residues. CDR3 sequence: CASSLGGSTDTQYF. CDR3 nucleotides: TGCGCCAGCAGCTTAGGCGGGAGCACAGATACGCAGTATTTT.

The V and J genes are TRBV6-6 and TRBJ2-1, with D possibly being TRBD2 (5 bases). Trimming stripped 5 bases from V and 7 bases from J, with 15 bases between. The CDR3 length is 14 residues. The germline gives CDR1 MNHNY, CDR2 SVGAGI (reference sequence). The CDR3 nucleotides are TGTGCCAGCAGTCCCCGGTGGGAGAGGAATGAGCAGTTCTTC. Its protein is CASSPRWERNEQFF.

The chain uses TRBV25-1 and TRBJ1-5; D uncertain. This CDR3 spans 16 amino acids. Trimming took 3 bases from V and 2 from J, leaving 14 bases between them. Germline CDR1 MGHDK, CDR2 SYGVNS. Here the CDR3 DNA reads TGTGCCAGCAGTGACCCAAGCTGGGAGGGCAATCAGCCCCAGCATTTT. Translation gives CASSDPSWEGNQPQHF.

This rearrangement joins TRBV7-9 to TRBJ2-5; 9 positions agree with TRBD2. The CDR3 is made up of 14 amino acids. CDR1 is SEHNR, CDR2 FQNEAQ, per germline (reference sequence). Trimming cost V 6 bases and J 1 base; bases outside gene matches: 3. The CDR3 loop reads CASSEAGGQETQYF. Written as DNA, the CDR3 is TGTGCCAGCAGTGAAGCGGGGGGCCAAGAGACCCAGTACTTC.

V usage is TRBV11-2 and J usage is TRBJ2-1; a possible D gene is TRBD2 (5 bases). Trimming shortened V by 1 base and J by 10 bases, and 11 bases separated the two germline ends. In germline, CDR1 is SGHAT, CDR2 FQNNGV. CDR3 size: 13 residues. CDR3 coding DNA: TGTGCCAGCAGCTTAGCGGGGTTGAAAGAGCAGTTCTTC. Amino acids: CASSLAGLKEQFF.